The 11 T cell receptor beta chains below were found in one sample sequenced in a study of T cell changes during pregnancy in multiple sclerosis. Sequenced by immunoSEQ multiplex PCR; TCRdb stores in-frame clones only, minus some. The sample holds tens of thousands of clones; roughly 90% are singletons and the top ten take about 0.85%. Sequenced material: peripheral blood, taken before pregnancy. These receptors all come from a female donor with multiple sclerosis, enrolled in a pregnancy study.

This rearrangement joins TRBV2 to TRBJ2-2; no clear D gene. CDR3 length: 16 residues. Germline V gives CDR1 SNHLY, CDR2 FYNNEI. Trimming removed 1 base at V and 1 base at J, with 10 bases between. The chain's CDR3 is CASSEEALENTGELFF. CDR3 nucleotide sequence: TGTGCCAGCAGTGAAGAAGCACTCGAGAACACCGGGGAGCTGTTTTTT.

The V gene is TRBV25-1, the J gene TRBJ1-1; no clear D. Germline V gene lookup returns CDR1 MGHDK and CDR2 SYGVNS. This CDR3 has 13 residues. V was clipped by 6 bases and J by 6 bases, with 14 bases between them. Written as DNA, the CDR3 is TGTGCCAGCAGCCACGGACTTTTCGCTGAAGCTTTCTTT. It is translated as CASSHGLFAEAFF.

This clone has only one observation. Written as DNA, the CDR3 is TGTGCCAGCAGTTCGCAGGGGGGCGCCTACTATGGCTACACCTTC. Protein product: CASSSQGGAYYGYTF. J is TRBJ1-2 and V is TRBV6-5, with TRBD1 identical over 7 bases. The CDR3 runs to 15 residues. Looked up from germline, CDR1 is MNHEY and CDR2 is SVGAGI. V shed 4 bases, J shed 3 bases, and the junction held 8 bases outside the gene matches.

The CDR3 spells CASSSLISGNYGYTF. The CDR3 DNA follows: TGTGCCAGCAGTTCCCTTATATCAGGGAACTATGGCTACACCTTC. The chain uses TRBV27 and TRBJ1-2, with D perhaps TRBD1 (5 bases). Germline V gives CDR1 MNHEY, CDR2 SMNVEV (reference sequence). The CDR3 runs to 15 residues. V was cut by 4 bases and J by 2 bases, with 14 bases left in between.

The chain employs TRBV7-3 and TRBJ2-2; D might be TRBD2 (5 bases). This CDR3 contains 17 residues. V was pared by 5 bases and J by 0 bases, with 16 bases between. Looked up from germline, CDR1 is SGHTA and CDR2 is FQGTGA. CDR3 amino acids: CASSVGGQATNTGELFF. The CDR3 coding sequence is TGTGCCAGCAGCGTGGGCGGGCAGGCTACGAACACCGGGGAGCTGTTTTTT. Based on the CDR3 plus reference TRBV7-3 and TRBJ2-2, the full variable domain is GAGVSQTPSNKVTEKGKYVELRCDPISGHTALYWYRQSLGQGPEFLIYFQGTGAADDSGLPNDRFFAVRPEGSVSTLKIQRTERGDSAVYLCASSVGGQATNTGELFFGEGSRLTVL.

V and J are TRBV10-3 and TRBJ1-4; 8 bases are shared with TRBD1. J lost 7 bases, V lost 6 bases, and 4 bases had no gene match. From germline, CDR1 is ENHRY and CDR2 SYGVKD. The CDR3 is made up of 13 amino acids. CDR3 sequence: CAIRGQGAEKLFF. CDR3 sequence (DNA): TGTGCCATCAGAGGGCAGGGGGCTGAAAAACTGTTTTTT.

The chain employs TRBV4-3 and TRBJ1-2; TRBD1 aligns across 7 bases. The junction had 12 bases not matched to a gene; V was cut back by 4 bases and J by 7 bases. Germline CDR1 is LGHNA and CDR2 is YSLEER. The CDR3 has 15 residues. The CDR3, as DNA: TGCGCCAGCAGCCCCGACTTAGACAGGGCGAGTGGCTACACCTTC. This gives the protein CASSPDLDRASGYTF.

This chain links TRBV29-1 with TRBJ2-7, with TRBD1 identical over 11 bases. This CDR3 region has 13 residues. The V and J ends lost 4 bases and 6 bases, in that order; junction bases with no gene match: 5. Germline CDR1 is SQVTM and CDR2 is ANQGSEA. The CDR3 coding sequence is TGCAGCGTTGTTGGGACAGGGGGTAGCGAGCAGTACTTC. Translation: CSVVGTGGSEQYF.

The chain joins TRBV4-2 to TRBJ1-2, with TRBD1 matching over 7 bases. Trimming at V came to 2 bases and at J to 2 bases, leaving 5 bases not matched to a gene. In germline, CDR1 is LGHNA, CDR2 YNFKEQ. This CDR3 has 15 amino acids. This CDR3 is CASSQTGTENYGYTF. In DNA form, the CDR3 reads TGTGCCAGCAGCCAAACCGGGACAGAGAACTATGGCTACACCTTC.

This clone was observed a handful of times. CDR3 coding DNA: TGTGCCAGCAGCCAAGAGCGTTCACCCCTCCACTTT. Translating gives CASSQERSPLHF. V gene TRBV4-2 combines with J gene TRBJ1-6; D ambiguous. The CDR3 runs to 12 residues. V was cut by 0 bases and J by 9 bases, with 3 bases left in between. Germline CDR1 and CDR2: LGHNA and YNFKEQ.

This chain joins TRBV7-7 and TRBJ2-5, with 7 positions matching TRBD1. CDR3 size: 13 residues. Germline CDR1 and CDR2: SSHAT and FNYEAQ (reference sequence). The ends lost 3 bases at V and 5 bases at J; junction bases unmatched: 3. CDR3 region: CASSFTGAETQYF. The CDR3 bases are TGTGCCAGCAGCTTTACAGGGGCGGAGACCCAGTACTTC.